This entry lists 2 T cell receptor beta chains sequenced from one sample in a study of T cells in Graves' hyperthyroidism and ophthalmopathy. RNA transcripts yielded amplified TCR beta CDR3 regions. The primer set for the first-round RT-PCR of the TCR CDR3 was HTBI. TCRdb processed the multiplex PCR reads anew with MiXCR; each CDR3 protein has one entry. The repertoire holds roughly 350,000 distinct CDR3 sequences, roughly 15% seen once, with about a third in the top ten. What was sequenced was blood. These receptors all stem from a middle-aged woman with Graves' ophthalmopathy.

The V call is TRBV20-1, the J call TRBJ2-7; D perhaps matches TRBD2 (6 bases). Trimming removed 5 bases from V and 7 bases from J, with 15 bases in between. CDR1 DFQATT and CDR2 SNEGSKA come from the germline V gene (reference sequence). The CDR3 consists of 12 residues. The CDR3 DNA reads as TGCAGTGCTTATCCCGAGGGGAGGGAGCAGTACTTC. It encodes CSAYPEGREQYF.

V usage is TRBV5-6 and J usage is TRBJ2-2; unclear D gene. The CDR3 contains 15 residues. V lost 0 bases and J 5 bases, leaving 11 bases between the germline ends. Germline lookup yields CDR1 SGHDT and CDR2 YYEEEE. CDR3 bases: TGTGCCAGCAGCTTGGCCCTGTTTAGGACCGGGGAGCTGTTTTTT. This codes for CASSLALFRTGELFF.